This T cell receptor (beta chain) was profiled in a study of T cell clonality in common variable immunodeficiency. With respect to this clone: The CDR3 end is not reached by the read, which stops 3 residues before it; the germline J gene fills it in.

CDR3 length: 14 amino acids. Germline CDR1 is LNHDA and CDR2 is SQIVND (reference sequence). Clones were read by immunoSEQ multiplex PCR, and TCRdb kept only the in-frame ones, dropping some. This repertoire holds 50,000 to 60,000 clones, and none appear only once. Most patients and controls had Caucasian heritage. The receptor comes from a person aged 18 to 70 in good health. The chain couples TRBV19 to TRBJ2-2; 7 bases align to TRBD1. Input material: peripheral blood mononuclear cells. The covered CDR3 bases are TGTGCCAGTACTGCCGGGACAGCTGTAGTGTCG. This encodes CASTAGTAVVS. The full CDR3 reads CASTAGTAVVSLFF.